This TCR beta chain was sequenced during a study of blood T cell repertoires in COVID-19. Across the study: T cells, B-cell-depleted T cells, or PBMCs provided the cDNA or gDNA that served as material.

The ends lost 1 base at V and 7 bases at J; junction bases unmatched: 8. Germline V gene data show CDR1 as SGHNT and CDR2 as YYREEE (reference sequence). The CDR3 runs to 15 residues. The method was immunoSEQ multiplex PCR; TCRdb's version includes in-frame clones alone and lacks a portion of them. The repertoire holds some 290,000 clones, with 85% to 90% as singletons. J is TRBJ1-2 and V is TRBV5-4, with TRBD1 matching over 9 bases. The specimen was peripheral blood. The sequence was collected from a middle-aged woman with COVID-19, enrolled during active disease. In DNA, the CDR3 is TGTGCCAGCAGCTTGCCAACGGGACAGGGCTCTGGCTACACCTTC. It is translated as CASSLPTGQGSGYTF.